This T cell receptor (beta chain) was retrieved from a study of T cell responses to AZD1222 COVID-19 vaccine. Overall study findings and caveats: Repertoires in all cases were sampled only once the peak T cell response had passed. Unmutated regions of variants are reportedly targeted by nearly half of spike-specific TCRs.

V was pared by 1 base and J by 1 base, with 9 bases of the junction left unmatched. The CDR3 covers 19 residues. Germline V lookup: CDR1 MGHRA, CDR2 YSYEKL. Pooling covered second doses at about 4 or about 12 weeks. About this clone: What it binds is not known.

The table came from immunoSEQ multiplex PCR; TCRdb's copy has only in-frame clones and leaves some out. The data hold 150,000 or so clones, with roughly 90% observed a single time. The sequenced sample was peripheral blood, obtained 28 days after the second AZD1222 dose. The TCR comes from an adult who received the AZD1222 COVID-19 vaccine. This rearrangement joins TRBV4-1 to TRBJ2-5; 13 nucleotides align to TRBD2. In DNA, the CDR3 is TGCGCCAGCAGCCAAGTCGGACTAGCGGGAGTGGGGGCCCAAGAGACCCAGTACTTC. It specifies CASSQVGLAGVGAQETQYF.